This TCR beta chain was found in a study of a mutant IDH1 vaccine in newly diagnosed glioma. Regarding time point: week 23, last vaccination. Vaccination used 300 ug of mutant IDH1 20-mer peptide per dose, with topical imiquimod. A remark on this clone: No antigen is known for it.

This CDR3 spans 14 amino acids. CDR1 and CDR2 (germline): SEHNR, FQNEAQ (reference sequence). Trimming cost V 6 bases and J 6 bases, with 12 bases left between them. Profiling relied on immunoSEQ multiplex PCR, and the TCRdb table lists in-frame clones only, not all of them. The sample lists some 30,000 clones, roughly 90% occurring once. The TCR sequence derives from a middle-aged man with glioma. This rearrangement joins TRBV7-9 to TRBJ1-6; tentative D call: TRBD1 (5 bases). This material consisted of PBMCs, taken from a glioma patient whose treatment included an IDH1 peptide vaccine. CDR3 nucleotide sequence: TGTGCCAGCAGTATGGGGCAGTCTAATTCACCCCTCCACTTT. As protein: CASSMGQSNSPLHF. The whole variable domain, filled in from reference TRBV7-9 and TRBJ1-6, reads DTGVSQNPRHKITKRGQNVTFRCDPISEHNRLYWYRQTLGQGPEFLTYFQNEAQLEKSRLLSDRFSAERPKGSFSTLEIQRTEQGDSAMYLCASSMGQSNSPLHFGNGTRLTVT.